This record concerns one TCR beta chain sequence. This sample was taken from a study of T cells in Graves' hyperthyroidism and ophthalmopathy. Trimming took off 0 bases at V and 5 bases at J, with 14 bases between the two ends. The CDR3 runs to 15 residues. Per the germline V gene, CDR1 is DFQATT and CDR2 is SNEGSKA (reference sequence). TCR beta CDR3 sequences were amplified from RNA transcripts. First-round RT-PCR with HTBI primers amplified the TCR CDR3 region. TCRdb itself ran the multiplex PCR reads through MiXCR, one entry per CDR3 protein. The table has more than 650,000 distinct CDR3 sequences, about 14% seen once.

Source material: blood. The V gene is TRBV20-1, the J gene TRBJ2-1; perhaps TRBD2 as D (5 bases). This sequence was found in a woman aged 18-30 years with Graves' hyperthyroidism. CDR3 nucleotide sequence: TGCAGTGCTAGAGATGCCCTCGGACTTGACAATGAGCAGTTCTTC. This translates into CSARDALGLDNEQFF.